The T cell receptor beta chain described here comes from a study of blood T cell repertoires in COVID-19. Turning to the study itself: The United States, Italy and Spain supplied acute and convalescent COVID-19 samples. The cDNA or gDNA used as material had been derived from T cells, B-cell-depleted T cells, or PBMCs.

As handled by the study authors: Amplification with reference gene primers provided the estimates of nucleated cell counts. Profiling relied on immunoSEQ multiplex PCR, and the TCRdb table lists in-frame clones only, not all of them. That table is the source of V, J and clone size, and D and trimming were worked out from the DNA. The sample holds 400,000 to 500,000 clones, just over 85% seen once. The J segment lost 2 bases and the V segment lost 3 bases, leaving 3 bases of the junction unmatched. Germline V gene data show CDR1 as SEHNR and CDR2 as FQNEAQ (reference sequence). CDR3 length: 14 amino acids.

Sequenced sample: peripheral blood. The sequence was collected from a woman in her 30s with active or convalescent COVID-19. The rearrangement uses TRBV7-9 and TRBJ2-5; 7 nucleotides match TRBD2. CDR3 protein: CASSFGGGQETQYF. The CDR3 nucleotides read TGTGCCAGCAGCTTTGGCGGGGGTCAAGAGACCCAGTACTTC.